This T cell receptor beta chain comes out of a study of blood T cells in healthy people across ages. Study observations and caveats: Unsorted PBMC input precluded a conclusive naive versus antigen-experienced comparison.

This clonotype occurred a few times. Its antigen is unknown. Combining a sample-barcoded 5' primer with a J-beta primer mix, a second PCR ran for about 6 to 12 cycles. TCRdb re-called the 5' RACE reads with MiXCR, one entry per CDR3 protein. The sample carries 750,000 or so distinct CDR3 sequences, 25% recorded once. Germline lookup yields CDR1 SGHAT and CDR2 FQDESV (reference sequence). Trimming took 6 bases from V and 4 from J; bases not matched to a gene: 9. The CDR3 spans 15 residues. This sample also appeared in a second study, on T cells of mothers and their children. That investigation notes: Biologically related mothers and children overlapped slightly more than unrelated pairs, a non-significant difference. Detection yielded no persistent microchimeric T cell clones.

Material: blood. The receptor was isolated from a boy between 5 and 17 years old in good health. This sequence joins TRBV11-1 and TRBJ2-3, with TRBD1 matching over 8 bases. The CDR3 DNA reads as TGTGCCAGCAGGATAACAGGGGGTCGGGCAGATACGCAGTATTTT. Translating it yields CASRITGGRADTQYF. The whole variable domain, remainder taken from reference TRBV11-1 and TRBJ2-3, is EAEVAQSPRYKITEKSQAVAFWCDPISGHATLYWYRQILGQGPELLVQFQDESVVDDSQLPKDRFSAERLKGVDSTLKIQPAELGDSAMYLCASRITGGRADTQYFGPGTRLTVL.